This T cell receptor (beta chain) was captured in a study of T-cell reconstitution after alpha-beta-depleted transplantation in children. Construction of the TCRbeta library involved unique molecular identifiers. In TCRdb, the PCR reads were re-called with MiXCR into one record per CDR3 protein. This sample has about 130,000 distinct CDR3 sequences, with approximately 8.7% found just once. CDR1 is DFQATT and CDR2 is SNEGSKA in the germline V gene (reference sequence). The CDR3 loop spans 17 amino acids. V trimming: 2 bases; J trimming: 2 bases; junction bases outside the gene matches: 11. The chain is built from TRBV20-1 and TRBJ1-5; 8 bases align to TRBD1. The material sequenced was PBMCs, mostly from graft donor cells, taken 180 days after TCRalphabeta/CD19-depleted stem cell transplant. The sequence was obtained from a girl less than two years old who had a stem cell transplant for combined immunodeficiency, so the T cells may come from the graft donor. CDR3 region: CSARLTNRGGRNQPQHF. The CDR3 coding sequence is TGCAGTGCTAGACTTACAAACAGGGGGGGCCGCAATCAGCCCCAGCATTTT.